This TCR beta chain was identified in a study of blood T cell repertoires in COVID-19. The wider study: Acute and convalescent COVID-19 samples came from the United States, Italy and Spain. PBMCs, B-cell-depleted T cells, or T cells provided the cDNA or gDNA that made up the material.

Trimming took 4 bases from V and 3 from J, leaving 13 bases between them. The CDR3 length is 14 residues. CDR1 MNHEY and CDR2 SVGEGT come from the germline V gene. In the authors' workflow: Scientists estimated how many nucleated cells there were by amplifying reference gene primers. Profiled with immunoSEQ multiplex PCR; TCRdb holds only in-frame clones, not every one. Clone size and the V and J calls come from that table; the DNA yielded D and trimming. The data contain over 250,000 clones, roughly 85% of them singletons. This chain links TRBV6-2 or TRBV6-3 with TRBJ2-7; tentative D call: TRBD2 (5 bases). The sequence was obtained from a man aged 45-65 years with active or convalescent COVID-19. Sequencing input: peripheral blood. The CDR3 DNA sequence: TGTGCCAGCAGTTTCCCCCGCGGGCTCTACGAGCAGTACTTC. It yields the protein CASSFPRGLYEQYF.